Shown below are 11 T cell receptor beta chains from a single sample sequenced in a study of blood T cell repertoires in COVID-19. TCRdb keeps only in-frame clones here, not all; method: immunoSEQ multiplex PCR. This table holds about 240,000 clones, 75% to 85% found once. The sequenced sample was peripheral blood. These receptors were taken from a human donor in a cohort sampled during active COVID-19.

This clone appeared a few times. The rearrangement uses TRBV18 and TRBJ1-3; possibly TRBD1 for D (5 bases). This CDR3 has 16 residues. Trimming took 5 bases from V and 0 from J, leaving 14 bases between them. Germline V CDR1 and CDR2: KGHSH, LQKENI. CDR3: CASSEEQVYSGNTIYF. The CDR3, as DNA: TGTGCCAGCTCAGAGGAACAGGTCTACTCTGGAAACACCATATATTTT.

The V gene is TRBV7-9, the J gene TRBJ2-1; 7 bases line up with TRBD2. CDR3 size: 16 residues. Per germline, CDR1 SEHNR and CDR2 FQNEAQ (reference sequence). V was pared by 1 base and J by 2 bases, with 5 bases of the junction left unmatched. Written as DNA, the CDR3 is TGTGCCAGCAGCTTAGGGCGAGCGGGGCCCTACAATGAGCAGTTCTTC. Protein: CASSLGRAGPYNEQFF.

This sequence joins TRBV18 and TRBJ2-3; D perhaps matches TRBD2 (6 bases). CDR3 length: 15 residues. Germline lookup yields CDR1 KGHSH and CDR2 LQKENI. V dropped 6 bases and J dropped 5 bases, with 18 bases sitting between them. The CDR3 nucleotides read TGTGCCAGCTCGCCCACAGGAGGGGATAGAGATACGCAGTATTTT. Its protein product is CASSPTGGDRDTQYF.

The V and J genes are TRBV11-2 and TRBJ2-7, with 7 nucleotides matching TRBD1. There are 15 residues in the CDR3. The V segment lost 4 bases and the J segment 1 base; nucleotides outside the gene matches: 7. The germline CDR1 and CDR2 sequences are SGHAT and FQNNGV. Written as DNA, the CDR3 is TGTGCCAGCAGCTATGGAAACAGGGGTTCCTACGAGCAGTACTTC. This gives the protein CASSYGNRGSYEQYF.

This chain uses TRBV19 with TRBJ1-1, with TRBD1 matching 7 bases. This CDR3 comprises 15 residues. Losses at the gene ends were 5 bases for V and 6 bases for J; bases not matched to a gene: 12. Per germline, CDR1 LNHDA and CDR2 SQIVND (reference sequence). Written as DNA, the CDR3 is TGTGCCAGTAGTGCCTCCCAGGGGGGTTTGGCTGAAGCTTTCTTT. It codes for CASSASQGGLAEAFF.

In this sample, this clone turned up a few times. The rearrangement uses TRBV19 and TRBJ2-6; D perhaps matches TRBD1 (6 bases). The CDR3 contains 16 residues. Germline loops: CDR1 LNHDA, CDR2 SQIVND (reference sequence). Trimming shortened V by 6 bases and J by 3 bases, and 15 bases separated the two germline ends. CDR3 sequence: CASSHTGMFGANVLTF. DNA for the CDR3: TGTGCCAGTAGCCACACAGGGATGTTTGGGGCCAACGTCCTGACTTTC. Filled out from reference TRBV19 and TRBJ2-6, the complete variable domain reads DGGITQSPKYLFRKEGQNVTLSCEQNLNHDAMYWYRQDPGQGLRLIYYSQIVNDFQKGDIAEGYSVSREKKESFPLTVTSAQKNPTAFYLCASSHTGMFGANVLTFGAGSRLTVL.

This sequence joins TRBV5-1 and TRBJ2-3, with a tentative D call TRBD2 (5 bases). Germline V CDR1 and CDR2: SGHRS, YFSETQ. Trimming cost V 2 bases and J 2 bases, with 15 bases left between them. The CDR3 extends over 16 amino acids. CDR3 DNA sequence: TGCGCCAGCAGCTTTGGGAGAGGGCGTTTCACAGATACGCAGTATTTT. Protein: CASSFGRGRFTDTQYF.

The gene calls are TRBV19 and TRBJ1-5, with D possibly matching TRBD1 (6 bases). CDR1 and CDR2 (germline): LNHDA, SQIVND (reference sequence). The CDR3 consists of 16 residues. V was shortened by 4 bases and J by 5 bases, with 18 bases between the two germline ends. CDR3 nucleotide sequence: TGTGCCAGTAGTACACCAGGGGCGGCCCCGTATCAGCCCCAGCATTTT. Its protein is CASSTPGAAPYQPQHF.

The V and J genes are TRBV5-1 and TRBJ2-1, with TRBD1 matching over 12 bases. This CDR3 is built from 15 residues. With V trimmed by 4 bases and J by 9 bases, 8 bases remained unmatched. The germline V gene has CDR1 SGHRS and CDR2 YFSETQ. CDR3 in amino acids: CASSRTGTGGVEQFF. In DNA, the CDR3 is TGCGCCAGCAGCCGTACCGGGACAGGGGGCGTTGAGCAGTTCTTC.

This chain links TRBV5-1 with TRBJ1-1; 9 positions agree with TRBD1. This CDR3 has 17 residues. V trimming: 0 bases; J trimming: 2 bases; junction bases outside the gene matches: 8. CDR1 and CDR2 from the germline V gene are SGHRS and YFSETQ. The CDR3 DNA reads TGCGCCAGCAGCTTGGCCGCGGACAGGGGTGCTAACACTGAAGCTTTCTTT. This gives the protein CASSLAADRGANTEAFF.

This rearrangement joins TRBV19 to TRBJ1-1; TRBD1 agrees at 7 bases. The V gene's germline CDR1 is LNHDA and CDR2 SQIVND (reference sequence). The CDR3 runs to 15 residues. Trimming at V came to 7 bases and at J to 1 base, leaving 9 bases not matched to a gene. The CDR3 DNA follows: TGTGCCAGTACCGCAAGGGGACAGTCGAACACTGAAGCTTTCTTT. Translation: CASTARGQSNTEAFF.